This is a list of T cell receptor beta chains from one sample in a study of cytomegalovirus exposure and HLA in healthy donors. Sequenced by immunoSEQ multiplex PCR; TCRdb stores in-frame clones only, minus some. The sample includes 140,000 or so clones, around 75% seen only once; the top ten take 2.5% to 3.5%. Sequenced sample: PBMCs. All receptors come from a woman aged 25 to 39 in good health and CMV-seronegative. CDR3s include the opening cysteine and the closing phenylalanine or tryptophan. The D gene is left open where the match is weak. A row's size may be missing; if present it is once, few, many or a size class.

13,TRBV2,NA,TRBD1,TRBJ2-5,CASRATGSETQYF,TGTGCCAGCAGGGCGACAGGGTCGGAGACCCAGTACTTC
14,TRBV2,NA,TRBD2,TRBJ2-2,CASSGEGRTGELFF,TGTGCCAGCAGTGGGGAGGGACGAACCGGGGAGCTGTTTTTT
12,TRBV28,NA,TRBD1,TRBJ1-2,CASSGQGRGYTF,TGTGCCAGCAGCGGACAGGGTCGAGGCTACACCTTC
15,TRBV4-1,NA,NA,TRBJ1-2,CASSPRDTENYGYTF,TGCGCCAGCAGCCCCCGGGACACCGAAAACTATGGCTACACCTTC
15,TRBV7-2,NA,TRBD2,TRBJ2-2,CASSSTSGGSGELFF,TGTGCCAGCAGCTCGACCAGCGGGGGGTCCGGGGAGCTGTTTTTT
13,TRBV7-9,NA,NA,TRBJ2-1,CASSSIGHGEQFF,TGTGCCAGCAGCTCGATCGGACACGGCGAGCAGTTCTTC
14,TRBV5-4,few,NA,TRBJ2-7,CASSGGLLGYEQYF,TGTGCCAGCAGCGGAGGACTCCTTGGCTACGAGCAGTACTTC
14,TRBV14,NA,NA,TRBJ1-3,CASDRQFSGNTIYF,TGTGCCAGCGATAGACAGTTCTCTGGAAACACCATATATTTT
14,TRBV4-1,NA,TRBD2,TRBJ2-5,CASSQELAPETQYF,TGCGCCAGCAGCCAAGAACTAGCGCCCGAGACCCAGTACTTC
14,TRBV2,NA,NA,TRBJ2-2,CATGRGLNTGELFF,TGTGCCACGGGCAGGGGCTTGAACACCGGGGAGCTGTTTTTT
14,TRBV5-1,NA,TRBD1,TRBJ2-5,CASSLGTGQETQYF,TGCGCCAGCAGCTTGGGGACAGGTCAAGAGACCCAGTACTTC
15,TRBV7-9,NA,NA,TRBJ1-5,CASSFGLDSNQPQHF,TGTGCCAGCTCCTTTGGCCTAGATAGCAATCAGCCCCAGCATTTT
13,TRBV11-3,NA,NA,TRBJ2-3,CASSLRAPDTQYF,TGTGCCAGCAGCTTAAGAGCCCCAGATACGCAGTATTTT
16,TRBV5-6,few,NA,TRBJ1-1,CASSRVSPGGAGAAFF,TGTGCCAGCAGCAGGGTCTCCCCTGGGGGCGCGGGCGCAGCTTTCTTT
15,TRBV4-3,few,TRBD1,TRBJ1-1,CASSQDPQGSTEAFF,TGCGCCAGCAGCCAAGACCCACAGGGGAGCACTGAAGCTTTCTTT
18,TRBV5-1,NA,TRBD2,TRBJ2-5,CASSIKPGLAGLGETQYF,TGCGCCAGCAGCATAAAACCGGGACTAGCGGGATTAGGGGAGACCCAGTACTTC
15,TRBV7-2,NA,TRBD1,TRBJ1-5,CASSLDRASNQPQHF,TGTGCCAGCAGCCTTGACAGGGCATCCAATCAGCCCCAGCATTTT
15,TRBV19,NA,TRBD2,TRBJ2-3,CASSIRSGISDTQYF,TGTGCCAGTAGTATTAGGAGCGGGATCTCAGATACGCAGTATTTT
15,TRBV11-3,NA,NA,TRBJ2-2,CASSLAQGNTGELFF,TGTGCCAGCAGCTTAGCCCAGGGGAACACCGGGGAGCTGTTTTTT
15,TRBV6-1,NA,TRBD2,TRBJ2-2,CASSGPSGGAGELFF,TGTGCCAGCAGTGGACCTAGCGGGGGTGCCGGGGAGCTGTTTTTT
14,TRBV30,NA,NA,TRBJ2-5,CAWSVRGAQETQYF,TGTGCCTGGAGTGTACGGGGGGCTCAAGAGACCCAGTACTTC
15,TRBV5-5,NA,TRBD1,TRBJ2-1,CASSLAGTGGFEQFF,TGTGCCAGCAGCTTGGCCGGGACAGGGGGCTTTGAGCAGTTCTTC
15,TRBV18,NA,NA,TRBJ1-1,CASTKGQSASTEAFF,TGTGCCAGCACTAAAGGACAGTCCGCCAGCACTGAAGCTTTCTTT
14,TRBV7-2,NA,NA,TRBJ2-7,CASSLAVASYEQYF,TGTGCCAGCAGCTTAGCGGTAGCCTCCTACGAGCAGTACTTC
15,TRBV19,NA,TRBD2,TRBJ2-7,CASSVGLAEPYEQYF,TGTGCCAGTAGTGTCGGACTAGCGGAGCCCTACGAGCAGTACTTC
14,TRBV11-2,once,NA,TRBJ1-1,CASSLDRSETEAFF,TGTGCCAGCAGCTTAGATCGGAGTGAAACTGAAGCTTTCTTT
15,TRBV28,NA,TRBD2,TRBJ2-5,CASSKPGRGKETQYF,TGTGCCAGCAGTAAGCCAGGGCGGGGGAAAGAGACCCAGTACTTC
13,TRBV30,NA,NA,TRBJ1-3,CAWSDALGNTIYF,TGTGCCTGGAGTGACGCACTTGGAAACACCATATATTTT
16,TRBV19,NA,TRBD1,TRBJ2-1,CASSIFRDSLYNEQFF,TGTGCCAGTAGTATTTTTCGGGACAGCTTGTACAATGAGCAGTTCTTC
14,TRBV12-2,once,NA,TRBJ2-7,CASRLKGQGKEQYF,TGTGCAAGTCGCTTAAAGGGACAGGGGAAAGAGCAGTACTTC
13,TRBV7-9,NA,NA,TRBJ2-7,CASSDRQVYEQYF,TGTGCCAGCAGCGACCGACAGGTCTACGAGCAGTACTTC
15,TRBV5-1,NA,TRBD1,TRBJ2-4,CASSSLTGSKRCEYF,TGCGCCAGCAGCTCCCTGACAGGGAGTAAGCGGTGCGAGTACTTC
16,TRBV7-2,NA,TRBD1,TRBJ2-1,CASSRDRVRSYNEQFF,TGTGCCAGCAGTCGGGACAGGGTACGCTCCTACAATGAGCAGTTCTTC
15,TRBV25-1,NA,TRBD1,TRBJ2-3,CASSAGQGARDTQYF,TGTGCCAGCAGTGCAGGACAGGGGGCGAGAGATACGCAGTATTTT
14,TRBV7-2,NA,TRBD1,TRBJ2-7,CASSHRDRIHEQYF,TGTGCCAGCAGCCACCGGGACAGGATACACGAGCAGTACTTC
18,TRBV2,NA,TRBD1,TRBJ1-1,CASSFPLQGGKMNTEAFF,TGTGCCAGCAGTTTCCCTTTACAGGGGGGGAAAATGAACACTGAAGCTTTCTTT
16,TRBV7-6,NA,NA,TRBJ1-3,CASSRTPGISGNTIYF,TGTGCCAGCAGCCGTACTCCAGGGATCTCTGGAAACACCATATATTTT
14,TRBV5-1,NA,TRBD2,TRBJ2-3,CASSFGAGDDTQYF,TGCGCCAGCAGCTTTGGAGCGGGGGACGATACGCAGTATTTT
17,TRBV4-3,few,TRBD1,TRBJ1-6,CASSQSRQGRDNSPLHF,TGCGCCAGCAGCCAATCCCGACAGGGTAGGGATAATTCACCCCTCCACTTT
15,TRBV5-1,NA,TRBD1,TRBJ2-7,CASSFSGTGVHEQYF,TGCGCCAGCAGTTTCTCCGGGACAGGGGTCCACGAGCAGTACTTC
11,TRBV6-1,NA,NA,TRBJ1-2,CASREAYGYTF,TGTGCCAGCAGGGAGGCCTATGGCTACACCTTC
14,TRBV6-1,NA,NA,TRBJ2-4,CASRPNQAKNIQYF,TGTGCCAGCAGACCCAACCAGGCCAAAAACATTCAGTACTTC
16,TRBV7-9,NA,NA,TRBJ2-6,CSSSPAGLSGANVLTF,TGTTCCAGCAGCCCAGCAGGCCTCTCTGGGGCCAACGTCCTGACTTTC
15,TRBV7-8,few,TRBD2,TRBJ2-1,CASSYTSGRAGEQFF,TGTGCCAGCAGCTATACTAGCGGGAGGGCCGGTGAGCAGTTCTTC
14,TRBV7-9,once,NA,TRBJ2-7,CASRPMDRTYEQYF,TGTGCCAGCAGACCGATGGACAGAACCTACGAGCAGTACTTC
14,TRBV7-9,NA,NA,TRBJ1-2,CASSKLRAHYGYTF,TGTGCCAGCAGTAAACTGCGTGCCCACTATGGCTACACCTTC
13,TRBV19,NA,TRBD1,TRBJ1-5,CASSMDRNQPQHF,TGTGCCAGTAGTATGGACAGGAATCAGCCCCAGCATTTT
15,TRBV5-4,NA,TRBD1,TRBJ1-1,CASSRIDRGNTEAFF,TGTGCCAGCAGCCGCATCGACAGGGGGAACACTGAAGCTTTCTTT
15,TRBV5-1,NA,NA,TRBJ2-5,CASNDRGYYQETQYF,TGCGCCAGCAACGACCGCGGGTACTACCAAGAGACCCAGTACTTC
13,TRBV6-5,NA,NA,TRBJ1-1,CASSYYRDTEAFF,TGTGCCAGCAGTTACTACAGGGACACTGAAGCTTTCTTT